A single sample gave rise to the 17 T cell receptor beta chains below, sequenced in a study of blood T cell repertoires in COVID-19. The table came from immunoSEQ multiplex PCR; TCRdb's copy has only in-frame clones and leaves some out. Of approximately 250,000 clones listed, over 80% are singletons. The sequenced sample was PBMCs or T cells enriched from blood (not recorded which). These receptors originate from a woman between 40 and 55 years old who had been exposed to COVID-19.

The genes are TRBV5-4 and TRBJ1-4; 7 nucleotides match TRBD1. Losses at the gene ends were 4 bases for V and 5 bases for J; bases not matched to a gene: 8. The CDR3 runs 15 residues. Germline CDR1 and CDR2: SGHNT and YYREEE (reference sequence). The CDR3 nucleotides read TGTGCCAGCAGCCCGACGGGACAGCGAAATGAAAAACTGTTTTTT. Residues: CASSPTGQRNEKLFF.

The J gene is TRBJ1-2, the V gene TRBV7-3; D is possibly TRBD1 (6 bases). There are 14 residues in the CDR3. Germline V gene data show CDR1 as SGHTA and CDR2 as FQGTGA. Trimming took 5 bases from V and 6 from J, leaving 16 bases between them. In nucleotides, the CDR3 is TGTGCCAGCAGCCCCGACACAGGGCGCAATGGCTACACCTTC. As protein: CASSPDTGRNGYTF.

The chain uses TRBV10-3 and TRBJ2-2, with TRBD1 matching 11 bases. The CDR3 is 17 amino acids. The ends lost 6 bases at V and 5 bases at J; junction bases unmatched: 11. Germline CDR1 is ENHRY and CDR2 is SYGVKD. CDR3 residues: CAIREPLGTGGTGELFF. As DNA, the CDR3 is TGTGCCATCAGGGAGCCGCTGGGGACAGGGGGTACCGGGGAGCTGTTTTTT.

The chain's CDR3 is CASGIPGSSSYEQYF. The CDR3 DNA follows: TGTGCCAGCGGCATTCCGGGTTCTAGCTCCTACGAGCAGTACTTC. This rearrangement joins TRBV5-6 to TRBJ2-7, with D unresolved. CDR3 length: 15 amino acids. Germline CDR1 and CDR2: SGHDT and YYEEEE. V shed 7 bases and J shed 0 bases, with 17 bases lying between them.

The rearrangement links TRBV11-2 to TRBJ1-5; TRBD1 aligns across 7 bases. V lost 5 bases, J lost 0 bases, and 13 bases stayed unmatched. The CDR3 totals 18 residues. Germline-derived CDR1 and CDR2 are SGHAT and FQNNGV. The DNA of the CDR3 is TGTGCCAGCAGCCTACAGGGGCCGCTTCCTGGTAGCAATCAGCCCCAGCATTTT. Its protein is CASSLQGPLPGSNQPQHF.

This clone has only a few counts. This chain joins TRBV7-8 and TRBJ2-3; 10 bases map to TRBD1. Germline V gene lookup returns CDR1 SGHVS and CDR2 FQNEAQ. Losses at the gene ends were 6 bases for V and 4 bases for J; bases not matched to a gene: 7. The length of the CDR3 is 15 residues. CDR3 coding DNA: TGTGCCAGCAGTAACCGGGACAGGGGAGCAGATACGCAGTATTTT. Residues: CASSNRDRGADTQYF.

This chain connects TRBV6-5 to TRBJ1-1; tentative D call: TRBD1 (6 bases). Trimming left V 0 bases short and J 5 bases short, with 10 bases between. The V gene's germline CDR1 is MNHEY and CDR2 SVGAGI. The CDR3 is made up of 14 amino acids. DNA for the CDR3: TGTGCCAGCAGTTACTCTGGACAGCGGACTGAAGCTTTCTTT. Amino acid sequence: CASSYSGQRTEAFF.

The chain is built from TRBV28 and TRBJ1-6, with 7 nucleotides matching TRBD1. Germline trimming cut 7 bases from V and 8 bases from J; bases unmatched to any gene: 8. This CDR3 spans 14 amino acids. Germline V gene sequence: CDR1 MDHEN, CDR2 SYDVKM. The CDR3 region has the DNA TGTGCCAGCACCTACCGGGACAGACATTCACCCCTCCACTTT. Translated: CASTYRDRHSPLHF.

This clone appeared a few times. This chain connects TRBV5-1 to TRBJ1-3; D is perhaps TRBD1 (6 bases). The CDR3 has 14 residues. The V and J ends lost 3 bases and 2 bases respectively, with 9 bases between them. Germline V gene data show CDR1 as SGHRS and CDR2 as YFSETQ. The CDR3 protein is CASSYTGTGNTIYF. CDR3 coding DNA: TGCGCCAGCAGCTATACAGGGACTGGAAACACCATATATTTT.

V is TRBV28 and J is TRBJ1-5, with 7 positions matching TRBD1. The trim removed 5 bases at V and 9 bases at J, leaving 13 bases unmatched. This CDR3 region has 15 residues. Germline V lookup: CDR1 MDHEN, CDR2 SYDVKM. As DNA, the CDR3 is TGTGCCAGCAGTGACAGGGCCTCGACCAGGGGGCCCCAGCATTTT. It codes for CASSDRASTRGPQHF.

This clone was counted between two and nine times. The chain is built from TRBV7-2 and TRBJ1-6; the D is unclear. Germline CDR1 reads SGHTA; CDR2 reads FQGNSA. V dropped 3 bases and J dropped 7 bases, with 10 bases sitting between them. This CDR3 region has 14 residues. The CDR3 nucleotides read TGTGCCAGCAGCTTCGAGGCCGCCAATTCACCCCTCCACTTT. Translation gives CASSFEAANSPLHF.

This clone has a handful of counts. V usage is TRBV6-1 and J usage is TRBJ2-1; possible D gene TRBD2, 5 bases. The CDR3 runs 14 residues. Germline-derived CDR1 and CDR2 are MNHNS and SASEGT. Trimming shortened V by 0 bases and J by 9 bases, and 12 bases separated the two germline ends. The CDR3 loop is CASSEAFRGLEQFF. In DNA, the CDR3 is TGTGCCAGCAGTGAAGCGTTCCGAGGGCTTGAGCAGTTCTTC.

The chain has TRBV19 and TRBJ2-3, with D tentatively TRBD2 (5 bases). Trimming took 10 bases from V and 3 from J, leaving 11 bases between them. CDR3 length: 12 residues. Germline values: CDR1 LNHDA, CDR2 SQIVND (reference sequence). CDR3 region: CATSEETDTQYF. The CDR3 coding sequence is TGTGCCACCTCGGAGGAGACAGATACGCAGTATTTT. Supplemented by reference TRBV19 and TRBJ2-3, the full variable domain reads DGGITQSPKYLFRKEGQNVTLSCEQNLNHDAMYWYRQDPGQGLRLIYYSQIVNDFQKGDIAEGYSVSREKKESFPLTVTSAQKNPTAFYLCATSEETDTQYFGPGTRLTVL.

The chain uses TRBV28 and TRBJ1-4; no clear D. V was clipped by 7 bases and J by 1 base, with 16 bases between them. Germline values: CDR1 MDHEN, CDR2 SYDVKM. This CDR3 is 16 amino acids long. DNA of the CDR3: TGTGCCAGCACCTCTATAGGAGGAATAACTAATGAAAAACTGTTTTTT. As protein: CASTSIGGITNEKLFF.

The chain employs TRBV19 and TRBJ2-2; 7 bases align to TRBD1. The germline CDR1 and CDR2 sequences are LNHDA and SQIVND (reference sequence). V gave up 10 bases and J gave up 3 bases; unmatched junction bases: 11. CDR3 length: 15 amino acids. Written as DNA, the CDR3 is TGTGCCACCAGCAGGACAGGTGTGGACACCGGGGAGCTGTTTTTT. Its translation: CATSRTGVDTGELFF.

The CDR3, as DNA: TGTGCCAGCAGTTTCTCAGTCTCCGAAGATACGCAGTATTTT. As protein: CASSFSVSEDTQYF. The V and J genes are TRBV27 and TRBJ2-3; D remains unclear. The CDR3 contains 14 residues. The V gene's germline CDR1 is MNHEY and CDR2 SMNVEV (reference sequence). Trimming removed 3 bases at V and 5 bases at J, with 12 bases between.

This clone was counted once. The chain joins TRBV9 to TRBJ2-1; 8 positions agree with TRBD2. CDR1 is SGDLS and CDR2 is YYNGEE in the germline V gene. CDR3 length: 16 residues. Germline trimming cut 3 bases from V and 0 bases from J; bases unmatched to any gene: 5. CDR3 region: CASSGGSGGSYNEQFF. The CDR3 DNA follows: TGTGCCAGCAGCGGTGGGAGCGGGGGCTCCTACAATGAGCAGTTCTTC.